This is a list of T cell receptor beta chains from one sample in a study of blood T cells in healthy people across ages. TCRdb called the 5' RACE reads again in MiXCR, with one record for every CDR3 protein. The repertoire includes roughly 1.4 million distinct CDR3 sequences, approximately 59% of them detected once, and roughly 7% sits in the top ten. Input material: blood. These receptors all stem from a young man in good health. Both conserved end residues are part of each CDR3. The D gene is left open where the match is weak. Where a row states a size, it is once, few, many or the class of an expanded clone; other rows omit it.

V gene	D gene	clone size	J gene	CDR3 protein	CDR3 DNA
TRBV7-6	-	-	TRBJ2-5	CASSEGNEETQYF	TGTGCCAGCAGCGAGGGCAATGAAGAGACCCAGTACTTC
TRBV3-1	TRBD2	-	TRBJ2-2	CASSQLAGGNTGELFF	TGTGCCAGCAGCCAACTAGCGGGAGGGAACACCGGGGAGCTGTTTTTT
TRBV5-1	TRBD1	-	TRBJ1-1	CAGSLQGVTEAFF	TGCGCCGGCAGCTTACAGGGGGTCACTGAAGCTTTCTTT
TRBV2	-	-	TRBJ2-5	CASIRGTGETQYF	TGTGCCAGCATCAGGGGCACCGGGGAGACCCAGTACTTC
TRBV5-1	TRBD2	-	TRBJ2-2	CASSPERLAGANTGELFF	TGCGCCAGCAGCCCAGAGAGGTTAGCGGGGGCGAACACCGGGGAGCTGTTTTTT
TRBV7-8	-	-	TRBJ1-2	CASSLAIQREPGQINYGYTF	TGTGCCAGCAGCTTAGCGATCCAGAGGGAGCCAGGACAGATTAACTATGGCTACACCTTT
TRBV10-3	-	-	TRBJ2-7	CAISEAGASYEQYF	TGTGCCATCAGTGAGGCAGGGGCCTCCTACGAGCAGTACTTC
TRBV29-1	-	-	TRBJ1-4	CSVEVAPGTEKLFF	TGCAGCGTTGAAGTGGCGCCGGGGACGGAAAAACTGTTTTTT
TRBV20-1	TRBD1	-	TRBJ1-1	CSAKDRVDTEAFF	TGCAGTGCCAAAGACAGGGTTGACACTGAAGCTTTCTTT
TRBV5-1	-	-	TRBJ1-2	CASRTGAGPNYGYTF	TGCGCCAGCAGGACGGGAGCCGGCCCTAACTATGGCTACACCTTC
TRBV4-2	TRBD1	-	TRBJ2-3	CASSHDPGQLSTDTQYF	TGTGCCAGCAGCCATGACCCGGGACAGTTGAGCACAGATACGCAGTACTTT
TRBV10-3	-	-	TRBJ1-6	CAISESGGGDSPLHF	TGTGCCATCAGTGAGTCGGGAGGGGGGGATTCACCCCTCCACTTT
TRBV27	-	-	TRBJ1-5	CASSSTHQGSGNQPQHF	TGTGCCAGCAGTTCTACACACCAGGGGTCGGGCAATCAGCCCCAGCATTTT
TRBV9	-	few	TRBJ1-2	CASSVAQGYGYTF	TGTGCCAGCAGCGTAGCACAGGGCTATGGCTACACCTTC
TRBV11-2	TRBD1	-	TRBJ2-1	CASSLDPGTGVHEQFF	TGTGCCAGCAGCTTAGATCCCGGGACAGGGGTTCATGAGCAGTTCTTC
TRBV20-1	TRBD1	-	TRBJ1-2	CSAGTVQGAYGYTF	TGCAGTGCGGGGACTGTACAGGGGGCCTATGGCTACACCTTC
TRBV2	TRBD1	-	TRBJ2-6	CASILGQDNSGANVLTF	TGTGCCAGCATCCTAGGACAGGACAACTCTGGGGCCAACGTCCTGACTTTC
TRBV12-3/TRBV12-4	-	-	TRBJ2-7	CASSFPERGETYEQYF	TGTGCCAGCAGTTTTCCAGAACGCGGGGAGACCTACGAGCAGTACTTC
TRBV11-2	TRBD2	-	TRBJ2-1	CASSFPLAGQSSYNEQFF	TGTGCCAGCAGCTTCCCTCTAGCGGGTCAAAGCTCCTACAATGAGCAGTTCTTC
TRBV27	-	-	TRBJ2-1	CASSLGNSHEQFF	TGTGCCAGCAGTTTAGGAAACTCTCATGAGCAGTTCTTC
TRBV29-1	-	few	TRBJ2-1	CSVEVDSYNEQFF	TGCAGCGTTGAAGTGGACTCCTACAATGAGCAGTTCTTC
TRBV5-6	TRBD2	-	TRBJ2-5	CASSLLAGVRETQYF	TGTGCCAGCAGCTTGTTGGCGGGGGTGCGGGAGACCCAGTACTTC
TRBV4-3	TRBD2	-	TRBJ2-1	CASSQVGGGAFGEQFF	TGCGCCAGCAGCCAAGTGGGCGGGGGTGCTTTTGGTGAGCAGTTCTTC
TRBV27	-	few	TRBJ2-1	CASSLGTPYNEQFF	TGTGCCAGCAGTCTTGGGACACCCTACAATGAGCAGTTCTTC
TRBV10-3	-	few	TRBJ2-1	CAISHGVDNEQFF	TGTGCCATCAGTCATGGGGTGGACAATGAGCAGTTCTTC
TRBV29-1	TRBD1	-	TRBJ2-7	CSVEMGQGASEQYF	TGCAGCGTTGAGATGGGTCAGGGGGCGAGCGAGCAGTACTTC
TRBV28	-	-	TRBJ2-6	CASSWVASGANVLTF	TGTGCCAGCAGTTGGGTCGCCTCTGGGGCCAACGTCCTGACTTTC
TRBV10-3	TRBD1	-	TRBJ2-7	CAISTTGDPNEQYF	TGTGCCATCAGTACTACAGGGGACCCCAACGAGCAGTACTTC
TRBV4-1	TRBD1	-	TRBJ1-2	CASSQLPPGQGLSYGYTF	TGCGCCAGCAGCCAACTACCTCCGGGACAGGGGTTATCCTATGGCTACACCTTC
TRBV9	-	few	TRBJ2-7	CASSGTSLVGEQYF	TGTGCCAGCAGCGGGACCTCATTAGTCGGGGAGCAGTACTTC
TRBV7-9	TRBD1	-	TRBJ2-7	CASSLESGQDRVYGQYF	TGTGCCAGCAGCTTAGAGTCCGGCCAGGACAGGGTATACGGGCAGTACTTC
TRBV14	-	-	TRBJ1-1	CASSPWEGVPEAFF	TGTGCCAGCAGCCCGTGGGAGGGGGTCCCTGAAGCTTTCTTT
TRBV12-3/TRBV12-4	TRBD1	-	TRBJ1-4	CASSLRGTGAGEKLFF	TGTGCCAGCAGTTTAAGGGGGACAGGGGCGGGTGAAAAACTGTTTTTT
TRBV20-1	-	-	TRBJ2-7	CSASASAQEQYF	TGCAGTGCTAGCGCATCAGCGCAAGAGCAGTACTTC
TRBV20-1	-	-	TRBJ2-7	CSARDLMNSSYEQYF	TGCAGTGCTAGAGATCTAATGAACTCGTCCTACGAGCAGTACTTC
TRBV29-1	TRBD2	-	TRBJ2-5	CSVGRLAGSQETQYF	TGCAGCGTCGGTCGACTAGCGGGGTCCCAAGAGACCCAGTACTTC
TRBV7-2	TRBD1	-	TRBJ1-5	CASSLHGQGDWPQHF	TGTGCCAGCAGTCTGCACGGACAGGGGGATTGGCCCCAGCATTTT
TRBV5-1	TRBD2	-	TRBJ2-5	CASSIRLAGEETQYF	TGCGCCAGCAGCATACGACTAGCGGGAGAAGAGACCCAGTACTTC
TRBV28	-	-	TRBJ2-1	CASSYSGEGKQFF	TGTGCCAGCAGTTACTCAGGGGAGGGTAAGCAGTTCTTC
TRBV7-2	TRBD1	-	TRBJ2-1	CASSPNGQGSYNEQFF	TGTGCCAGCAGCCCCAATGGACAGGGGTCGTACAATGAGCAGTTCTTC
TRBV6-6	-	few	TRBJ1-4	CASSYREGRDEKLFF	TGTGCCAGCAGTTACAGAGAGGGCCGGGATGAAAAACTGTTTTTT
TRBV27	TRBD1	-	TRBJ2-1	CASSLSSGQHYNEQFF	TGTGCCAGCAGTTTATCGTCGGGACAGCATTACAATGAGCAGTTCTTC
TRBV4-1	TRBD1	-	TRBJ1-2	CASSHSLRGLYGYTF	TGCGCCAGCAGCCATAGCCTAAGGGGGCTCTATGGCTACACCTTC
TRBV5-1	TRBD1	few	TRBJ1-2	CASSPTGGHGYTF	TGCGCCAGCAGCCCGACAGGGGGCCATGGCTACACCTTC
TRBV6-5	TRBD1	-	TRBJ1-4	CASTQGQYNEKLFF	TGTGCCAGCACTCAGGGACAGTATAATGAAAAACTGTTTTTT
TRBV20-1	TRBD1	-	TRBJ1-2	CSASVPTGGNYGYTF	TGCAGTGCTAGCGTCCCGACAGGGGGCAACTATGGCTACACCTTC
TRBV4-1	TRBD2	few	TRBJ2-7	CASSQVSGRTAYEQYF	TGCGCCAGCAGCCAAGTTAGCGGGAGAACGGCCTACGAGCAGTACTTC
TRBV12-3/TRBV12-4	TRBD2	few	TRBJ2-3	CASSFGSGGPRTDTQYF	TGTGCCAGCAGTTTCGGTAGCGGGGGGCCCCGCACAGATACGCAGTATTTT
TRBV5-1	-	many	TRBJ2-5	CASSLGPGKETQYF	TGCGCCAGCAGCTTGGGTCCAGGGAAAGAGACCCAGTACTTC
TRBV7-6	-	-	TRBJ1-1	CASSLLVVIGVQGNTEAFF	TGTGCCAGCAGCTTATTAGTGGTGATAGGGGTTCAGGGGAACACTGAAGCTTTCTTT
TRBV18	TRBD2	once	TRBJ2-1	CASSPAGGNNEQFF	TGTGCCAGCTCACCTGCGGGGGGGAACAATGAGCAGTTCTTC
TRBV29-1	TRBD1	-	TRBJ1-4	CSGQRTGVEKLFF	TGCAGCGGCCAAAGGACAGGGGTGGAAAAACTGTTTTTT
TRBV9	TRBD2	few	TRBJ2-3	CASSDGTSSLTDTQYF	TGTGCCAGCAGCGACGGGACTAGCAGCCTCACAGATACGCAGTATTTT
TRBV5-1	-	-	TRBJ2-1	CASSLQHNEQFF	TGTGCCAGCAGCCTACAGCACAATGAGCAGTTCTTC
TRBV20-1	TRBD1	once	TRBJ2-7	CSAEGDRGPNEQYF	TGCAGTGCTGAGGGGGACAGGGGGCCCAACGAGCAGTACTTC
TRBV9	-	-	TRBJ1-1	CASSVGFGLNTEAFF	TGTGCCAGCAGCGTAGGTTTCGGCTTGAACACTGAAGCTTTCTTT
TRBV6-5	-	-	TRBJ2-1	CASSPGPTPGEGEQFF	TGTGCCAGCAGTCCGGGACCCACCCCAGGAGAGGGTGAGCAGTTCTTC
TRBV2	-	-	TRBJ2-1	CASTVSYNEQFF	TGTGCCAGCACCGTATCCTACAATGAGCAGTTCTTC
TRBV29-1	-	few	TRBJ2-1	CSVEYESDNEQFF	TGCAGCGTTGAATACGAGAGTGACAATGAGCAGTTCTTC